The 21 T cell receptor beta chains presented below share a single source sample, sequenced in a study of Graves' ophthalmopathy and Graves' hyperthyroidism. The authors amplified TCR beta CDR3 regions, and they did so from RNA transcripts for repertoire sequencing. RT-PCR in the first round used HTBI primers; a second-round multiplex PCR followed. TCRdb fed the multiplex PCR reads into MiXCR, producing one record per CDR3 protein. The sample carries 150,000 or so distinct CDR3 sequences, under 45% recorded once. Sequencing input: peripheral blood. The origin of the receptors is a man in his thirties or forties with Graves' ophthalmopathy.

CDR3 nucleotides: TGCGCCAGCAGCTGGGGACAGGGAAAGGACACTGAAGCTTTCTTT. This gives the protein CASSWGQGKDTEAFF. This chain links TRBV5-1 with TRBJ1-1; 9 nucleotides line up with TRBD1. Germline CDR1 is SGHRS and CDR2 is YFSETQ. V was clipped by 3 bases and J by 3 bases; unmatched bases: 6. CDR3 length: 15 amino acids.

This clonotype was picked up many times. J is TRBJ1-2 and V is TRBV12-3 or TRBV12-4; D perhaps matches TRBD1 (5 bases). V was trimmed by 3 bases and J by 6 bases, leaving 14 bases between them. This CDR3 has 14 residues. CDR3: CASSFGGGRNGYTF. CDR3 DNA sequence: TGTGCCAGCAGTTTCGGGGGGGGAAGAAATGGCTACACCTTC.

This clonotype was picked up many times. The chain carries TRBV10-3 and TRBJ2-5; TRBD1 aligns across 9 bases. CDR3 size: 14 residues. V was clipped by 10 bases and J by 4 bases; unmatched bases: 10. Germline CDR1 is ENHRY and CDR2 is SYGVKD. The CDR3 region is CATSRDRAGETQYF. The CDR3 nucleotides read TGTGCCACCAGCCGGGACAGGGCCGGAGAGACCCAGTACTTC.

J is TRBJ2-7 and V is TRBV28; D possibly corresponds to TRBD2 (5 bases). Trimming cost V 7 bases and J 6 bases, with 16 bases left between them. This CDR3 has 13 amino acids. CDR1 is MDHEN, CDR2 SYDVKM, per germline. The chain's CDR3 is CASIDGLRGEQYF. The DNA for the CDR3 is TGTGCCAGCATAGACGGCCTCCGGGGCGAGCAGTACTTC.

The chain links TRBV5-1 to TRBJ1-5; D ambiguous. CDR3 length equals 13 residues. V gave up 5 bases and J gave up 6 bases, with 12 bases separating them. Germline CDR1 reads SGHRS; CDR2 reads YFSETQ. Here the CDR3 DNA reads TGCGCCAGCAGTTACTCCCTCGGTCAGCCCCAGCATTTT. Amino acid sequence: CASSYSLGQPQHF.

This clonotype is deemed medium-sized. The V call is TRBV27, the J call TRBJ2-5; unclear D gene. Trimming took 2 bases from V and 4 from J, leaving 2 bases between them. CDR3 size: 11 residues. CDR1 and CDR2 from the germline V gene are MNHEY and SMNVEV (reference sequence). CDR3: CASSLGETQYF. The CDR3, as DNA: TGTGCCAGCAGTTTAGGAGAGACCCAGTACTTC.

As concerns this clonotype: This is likely a read error, given that the CDR3 carries no conserved phenylalanine or tryptophan at its end. The rearrangement joins TRBV6-5 to TRBJ1-1; D not resolved. Trimming took 0 bases from V and 1 from J, leaving 6 bases between them. There are 14 residues in the CDR3. Germline CDR1 is MNHEY and CDR2 is SVGAGI. The CDR3 is CASSYSESNTEAFL. CDR3 sequence (DNA): TGTGCCAGCAGTTACTCGGAATCGAACACTGAAGCTTTCCTT.

The V call is TRBV7-2, the J call TRBJ2-2, with D possibly being TRBD1 (6 bases). The germline CDR1 and CDR2 sequences are SGHTA and FQGNSA. Trimming removed 5 bases from V and 6 bases from J, with 10 bases in between. The CDR3 totals 13 residues. The DNA for the CDR3 is TGTGCCAGCAGCACGAGGGGGTCCGGGGAGCTGTTTTTT. Translating gives CASSTRGSGELFF.

A single count supports this clonotype. This chain links TRBV12-3 or TRBV12-4 with TRBJ2-5; perhaps TRBD2 as D (6 bases). The CDR3 sequence is 15 residues long. V was clipped by 1 base and J by 2 bases, with 11 bases between them. This CDR3 reads CASSLGWGGQETQYF. The CDR3 coding sequence is TGTGCCAGCAGTTTAGGCTGGGGAGGACAAGAGACCCAGTACTTC.

V usage is TRBV6-2 or TRBV6-3 and J usage is TRBJ1-2; 11 bases match TRBD1. Germline values: CDR1 MNHEY, CDR2 SVGEGT. V trimming: 0 bases; J trimming: 2 bases; junction bases outside the gene matches: 8. The CDR3 spans 18 residues. The CDR3 spells CASSYSRTGGAFNYGYTF. The CDR3 DNA is TGTGCCAGCAGTTACTCTAGGACAGGGGGCGCTTTCAACTATGGCTACACCTTC.

V usage is TRBV6-5 and J usage is TRBJ1-2, with TRBD1 matching over 7 bases. The germline CDR1 and CDR2 sequences are MNHEY and SVGAGI. V gave up 2 bases and J gave up 2 bases; unmatched junction bases: 2. This CDR3 is built from 14 residues. CDR3: CASSYNRGNYGYTF. CDR3 nucleotide sequence: TGTGCCAGCAGTTACAACAGGGGAAACTATGGCTACACCTTC.

The chain employs TRBV6-1 and TRBJ1-2; D is undetermined. The CDR3 runs 13 residues. The germline V gene has CDR1 MNHNS and CDR2 SASEGT. V was trimmed by 10 bases and J by 10 bases, leaving 22 bases between them. CDR3 nucleotide sequence: TGTGCCACGGTCCGGGCAGGCTGGGCTGACTACACCTTC. Translated: CATVRAGWADYTF.

The table lists this clonotype with many counts. The rearrangement uses TRBV28 and TRBJ2-7, with 11 bases aligning to TRBD2. V was pared by 5 bases and J by 6 bases, with 12 bases of the junction left unmatched. This CDR3 spans 16 amino acids. In germline, CDR1 is MDHEN, CDR2 SYDVKM. The CDR3 coding sequence is TGTGCCAGCAGTAATCCATCACTAGCGGGGGAGGTCGAGCAGTACTTC. It specifies CASSNPSLAGEVEQYF.

Ten or more counts support this clonotype. The J gene is TRBJ2-5, the V gene TRBV7-9; D gene uncertain. V was shortened by 5 bases and J by 0 bases, with 10 bases between the two germline ends. Germline-derived CDR1 and CDR2 are SEHNR and FQNEAQ (reference sequence). This CDR3 is built from 14 residues. CDR3 nucleotide sequence: TGTGCCAGCAGCCCCCGACGGGACCAAGAGACCCAGTACTTC. Its translation: CASSPRRDQETQYF.

The chain carries TRBV29-1 and TRBJ1-1, with D unclear. V shed 0 bases and J shed 3 bases, with 17 bases lying between them. Germline V gives CDR1 SQVTM, CDR2 ANQGSEA. The CDR3 length is 16 residues. The CDR3: CSVEDEYEGFDTEAFF. CDR3 in DNA: TGCAGCGTTGAAGATGAGTACGAGGGCTTTGACACTGAAGCTTTCTTT.

The V and J genes are TRBV4-3 and TRBJ2-2; 8 bases are a match to TRBD1. Germline trimming cut 0 bases from V and 5 bases from J; bases unmatched to any gene: 11. This CDR3 spans 18 amino acids. The germline CDR1 and CDR2 sequences are LGHNA and YSLEER. The CDR3 sequence is CASSQDDWTGRGTGELFF. For the CDR3, the DNA is TGCGCCAGCAGCCAAGATGATTGGACAGGGCGAGGAACCGGGGAGCTGTTTTTT.

This clonotype occurred once. V gene TRBV6-2 or TRBV6-3 combines with J gene TRBJ2-4; 9 bases match TRBD1. J was trimmed by 3 bases and V by 9 bases; bases with no gene match: 9. Germline loops: CDR1 MNHEY, CDR2 SVGEGT. The CDR3 has 15 residues. This CDR3 reads CASTETGGVKNIQYF. The CDR3 nucleotides read TGTGCCAGTACAGAGACAGGGGGAGTCAAAAACATTCAGTACTTC.

CDR3 bases: TGTGCCAGCAGGCCCCCCCAGGGACAGCACTACGAGCAGTACTTC. This encodes CASRPPQGQHYEQYF. This chain joins TRBV28 and TRBJ2-7, with 7 nucleotides matching TRBD1. The CDR3 runs to 15 residues. Germline trimming cut 6 bases from V and 3 bases from J; bases unmatched to any gene: 11. The germline V gene has CDR1 MDHEN and CDR2 SYDVKM.

There are many counts of this clonotype. The CDR3 nucleotides are TGTGCCAGCAGCCGACTAGCGGGAGGAAGGACTGGGGCCAACGTCCTGACTTTC. It specifies CASSRLAGGRTGANVLTF. The chain carries TRBV6-2 or TRBV6-3 and TRBJ2-6; 13 bases line up with TRBD2. Trimming at V came to 6 bases and at J to 2 bases, leaving 7 bases not matched to a gene. Germline assignment: CDR1 MNHEY and CDR2 SVGEGT. The CDR3 is 18 residues long.

This clonotype was seen at least ten times. The gene calls are TRBV12-3 or TRBV12-4 and TRBJ1-1; TRBD1 matches 7 bases. The CDR3 loop spans 15 amino acids. V was pared by 6 bases and J by 1 base, with 8 bases of the junction left unmatched. The DNA of the CDR3 is TGTGCCAGCAGCCCAGAGGGACAGCGGAACACTGAAGCTTTCTTT. Translating it yields CASSPEGQRNTEAFF.

This clonotype was observed many times. The chain combines TRBV6-2 or TRBV6-3 with TRBJ2-6; no definite D call. Per the germline V gene, CDR1 is MNHEY and CDR2 is SVGEGT. V lost 0 bases and J 0 bases, leaving 3 bases between the germline ends. The CDR3 is 15 residues long. The CDR3: CASSYSSSGANVLTF. The CDR3 coding sequence is TGTGCCAGCAGTTACTCAAGCTCTGGGGCCAACGTCCTGACTTTC.